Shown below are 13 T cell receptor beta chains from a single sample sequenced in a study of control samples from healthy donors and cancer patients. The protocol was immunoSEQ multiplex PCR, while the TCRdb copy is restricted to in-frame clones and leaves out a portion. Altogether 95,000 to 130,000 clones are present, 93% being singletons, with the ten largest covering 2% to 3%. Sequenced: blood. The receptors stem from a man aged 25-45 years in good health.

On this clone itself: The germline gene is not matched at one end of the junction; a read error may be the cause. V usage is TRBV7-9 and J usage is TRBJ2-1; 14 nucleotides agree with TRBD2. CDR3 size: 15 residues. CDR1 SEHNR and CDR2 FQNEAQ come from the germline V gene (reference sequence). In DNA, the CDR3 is TGTGCCAGCAGCTTGAGAGGACTAGCGGGGGGTAAGGGGGTCTTC. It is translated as CASSLRGLAGGKGVF.

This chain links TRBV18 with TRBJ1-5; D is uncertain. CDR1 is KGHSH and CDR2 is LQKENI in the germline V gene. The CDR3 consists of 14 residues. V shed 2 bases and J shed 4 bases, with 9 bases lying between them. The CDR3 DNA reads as TGTGCCAGCTCACCAACGCAGACTAATCAGCCCCAGCATTTT. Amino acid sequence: CASSPTQTNQPQHF.

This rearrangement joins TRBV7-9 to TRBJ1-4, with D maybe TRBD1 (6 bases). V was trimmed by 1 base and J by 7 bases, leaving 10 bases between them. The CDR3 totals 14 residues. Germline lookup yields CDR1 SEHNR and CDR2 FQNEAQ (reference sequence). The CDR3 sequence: CASSLVGGREKLFF. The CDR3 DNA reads TGTGCCAGCAGCTTAGTTGGGGGGCGTGAAAAACTGTTTTTT.

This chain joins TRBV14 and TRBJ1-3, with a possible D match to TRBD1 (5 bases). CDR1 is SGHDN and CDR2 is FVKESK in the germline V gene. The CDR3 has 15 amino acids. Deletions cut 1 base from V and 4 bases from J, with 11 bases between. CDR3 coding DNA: TGTGCCAGCAGCCAAGCGTCAGGGAAGGGAAACACCATATATTTT. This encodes CASSQASGKGNTIYF.

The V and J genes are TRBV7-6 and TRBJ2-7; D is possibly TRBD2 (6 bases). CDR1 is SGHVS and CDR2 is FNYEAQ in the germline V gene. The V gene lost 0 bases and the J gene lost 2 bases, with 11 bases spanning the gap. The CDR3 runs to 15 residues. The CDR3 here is CASSLAGDSTYEQYF. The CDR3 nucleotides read TGTGCCAGCAGCTTAGCCGGGGACTCTACCTACGAGCAGTACTTC. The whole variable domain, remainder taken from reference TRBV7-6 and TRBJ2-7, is GAGVSQSPRYKVTKRGQDVALRCDPISGHVSLYWYRQALGQGPEFLTYFNYEAQQDKSGLPNDRFSAERPEGSISTLTIQRTEQRDSAMYRCASSLAGDSTYEQYFGPGTRLTVT.

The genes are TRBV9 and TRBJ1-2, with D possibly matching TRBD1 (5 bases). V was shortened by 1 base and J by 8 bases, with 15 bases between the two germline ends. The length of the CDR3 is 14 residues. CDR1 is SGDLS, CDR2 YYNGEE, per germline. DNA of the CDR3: TGTGCCAGCAGCGTAAACAGCCGGGGGTTCGGCTACACCTTC. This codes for CASSVNSRGFGYTF. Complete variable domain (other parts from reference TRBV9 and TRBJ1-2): DSGVTQTPKHLITATGQRVTLRCSPRSGDLSVYWYQQSLDQGLQFLIQYYNGEERAKGNILERFSAQQFPDLHSELNLSSLELGDSALYFCASSVNSRGFGYTFGSGTRLTVV.

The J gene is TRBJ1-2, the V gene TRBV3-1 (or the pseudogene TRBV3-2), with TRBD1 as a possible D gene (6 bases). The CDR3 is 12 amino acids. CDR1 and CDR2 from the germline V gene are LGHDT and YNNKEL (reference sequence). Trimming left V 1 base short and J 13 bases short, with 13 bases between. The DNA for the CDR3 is TGTGCCAGCAGCCAAGGGGGGGCAGCCGGCACCTTC. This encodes CASSQGGAAGTF.

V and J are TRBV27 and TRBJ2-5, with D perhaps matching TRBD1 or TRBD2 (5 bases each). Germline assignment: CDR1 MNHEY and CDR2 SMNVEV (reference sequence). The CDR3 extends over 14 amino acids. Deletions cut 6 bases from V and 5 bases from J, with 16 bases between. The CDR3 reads CASSPEVWGETQYF. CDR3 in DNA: TGTGCCAGCAGCCCCGAGGTTTGGGGGGAGACCCAGTACTTC.

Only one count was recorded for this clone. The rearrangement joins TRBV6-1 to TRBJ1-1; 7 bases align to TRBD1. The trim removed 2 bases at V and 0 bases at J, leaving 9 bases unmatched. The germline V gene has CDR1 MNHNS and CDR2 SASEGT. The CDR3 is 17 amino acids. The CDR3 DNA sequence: TGTGCCAGCAGTGAATCCAACTTGGGACAGCTGAACACTGAAGCTTTCTTT. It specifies CASSESNLGQLNTEAFF.

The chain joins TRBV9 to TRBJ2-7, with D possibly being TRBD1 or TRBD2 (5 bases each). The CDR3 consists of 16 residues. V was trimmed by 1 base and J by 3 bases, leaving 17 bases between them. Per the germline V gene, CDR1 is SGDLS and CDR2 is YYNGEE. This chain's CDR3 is CASSVNVMGRGYEQYF. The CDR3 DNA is TGTGCCAGCAGCGTAAATGTGATGGGACGGGGCTACGAGCAGTACTTC.

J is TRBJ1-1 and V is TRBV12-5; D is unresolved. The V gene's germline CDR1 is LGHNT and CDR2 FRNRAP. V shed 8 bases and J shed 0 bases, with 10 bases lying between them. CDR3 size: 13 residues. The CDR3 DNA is TGTGCTAGTAAAGCCACCCTGAACACTGAAGCTTTCTTT. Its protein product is CASKATLNTEAFF.

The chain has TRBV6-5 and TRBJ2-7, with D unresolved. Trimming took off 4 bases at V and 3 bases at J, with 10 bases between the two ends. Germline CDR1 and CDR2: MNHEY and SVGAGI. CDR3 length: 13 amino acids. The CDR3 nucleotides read TGTGCCAGCAGTTCGTTCAACCTCTACGAGCAGTACTTC. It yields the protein CASSSFNLYEQYF.

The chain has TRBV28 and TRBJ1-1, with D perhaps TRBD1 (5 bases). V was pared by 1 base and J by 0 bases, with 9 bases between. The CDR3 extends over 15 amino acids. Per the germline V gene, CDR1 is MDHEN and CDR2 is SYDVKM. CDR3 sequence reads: CASSLFPGLNTEAFF. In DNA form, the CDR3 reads TGTGCCAGCAGTTTATTCCCGGGGCTGAACACTGAAGCTTTCTTT.